This is a list of T cell receptor beta chains from one sample in a study of blood T cell repertoires in COVID-19. Repertoires were generated with immunoSEQ multiplex PCR, while TCRdb's copy carries only in-frame clones and drops some. The sample lists about 300,000 clones, roughly 89% occurring once. The sequencing input was PBMCs or T cells enriched from blood (not recorded which). The receptors here all came from a woman between 45 and 65 years old who had been exposed to COVID-19. CDR3s include the opening cysteine and the closing phenylalanine or tryptophan. The D gene is left open where the match is weak. Clone size, where shown, is once, few, many, or a class for clones that have expanded.

>TRBJ1-1|-|TRBV25-1|TRBD1
CASSEGTGKNTEAFF
TGTGCCAGCAGTGAAGGGACAGGGAAAAACACTGAAGCTTTCTTT
>TRBJ2-2|-|TRBV10-3|TRBD1
CAISRTGDTGELFF
TGTGCCATCAGTCGGACAGGGGACACCGGGGAGCTGTTTTTT
>TRBJ1-4|-|TRBV27|TRBD1
CASSLVGQGKKLFF
TGTGCCAGCAGTTTGGTAGGACAGGGCAAAAAACTGTTTTTT
>TRBJ2-5|-|TRBV5-5|-
CASSPGTGSRTQYF
TGTGCCAGCAGCCCCGGGACCGGGAGTAGGACCCAGTACTTC
>TRBJ2-1|-|TRBV6-5|-
CASSVVSSSYNEQFF
TGTGCCAGCAGCGTAGTATCGAGCTCCTACAATGAGCAGTTCTTC
>TRBJ1-5|-|TRBV6-1|TRBD1
CASSELGQNNQPQHF
TGTGCCAGCAGTGAATTGGGACAGAACAATCAGCCCCAGCATTTT
>TRBJ2-7|-|TRBV19|TRBD1
CASSRDRESDEQYF
TGTGCCAGTAGTAGGGACAGGGAGTCCGACGAGCAGTACTTC
>TRBJ1-5|-|TRBV19|TRBD1
CASTSTGGPQPQHF
TGTGCCAGTACTTCGACAGGGGGCCCTCAGCCCCAGCATTTT
>TRBJ1-2|-|TRBV5-1|-
CASSLSGDYGYTF
TGCGCCAGCAGCTTATCAGGGGACTATGGCTACACCTTC
>TRBJ2-7|-|TRBV19|TRBD1
CASSNGQGGLEQYF
TGTGCCAGTAGTAACGGACAGGGAGGTCTAGAGCAGTACTTC
>TRBJ2-1|-|TRBV2|TRBD1
CASRHTLSDRGFSYNEQFF
TGTGCCAGCAGACATACTCTTTCCGACAGGGGTTTCTCCTACAATGAGCAGTTCTTC
>TRBJ1-2|few|TRBV30|-
CAWSKTGRHNYGYTF
TGTGCCTGGAGTAAAACAGGACGTCATAACTATGGCTACACCTTC
>TRBJ2-5|-|TRBV5-1|TRBD2
CASSLFGLGETQYF
TGCGCCAGCAGCTTGTTCGGACTAGGGGAGACCCAGTACTTC
>TRBJ2-7|-|TRBV11-1|-
CASSLDSGAQGEQYF
TGTGCCAGCAGCTTAGATTCTGGGGCGCAGGGCGAGCAGTACTTC
>TRBJ1-6|-|TRBV19|TRBD1
CASSSRTGTNSPLHF
TGTGCCAGTAGTAGCCGGACAGGGACTAATTCACCCCTCCACTTT
>TRBJ2-5|-|TRBV5-1|-
CASGATGLNEETQYF
TGCGCCAGCGGCGCCACAGGACTAAACGAAGAGACCCAGTACTTC
>TRBJ1-1|-|TRBV19|-
CASSIRGNTEAFF
TGTGCCAGTAGTATACGGGGGAACACTGAAGCTTTCTTT
>TRBJ2-5|-|TRBV25-1|TRBD2
CASSVSGATETQYF
TGTGCCAGCAGTGTGAGCGGGGCAACGGAGACCCAGTACTTC
>TRBJ2-7|-|TRBV9|-
CASSVGLNSYEQYF
TGTGCCAGCAGCGTAGGACTTAACTCCTACGAGCAGTACTTC
>TRBJ2-5|-|TRBV12-5|TRBD1
CARLLGTGGLFSETQYF
TGTGCTAGACTATTGGGGACAGGGGGCTTATTTTCAGAGACCCAGTACTTC
>TRBJ1-5|-|TRBV7-9|-
CASSSGGEPQHF
TGTGCCAGCAGCAGCGGGGGGGAGCCCCAGCATTTT
>TRBJ2-5|-|TRBV5-1|TRBD2
CASSGGGWTSQETQYF
TGCGCCAGCAGCGGCGGGGGGTGGACCAGCCAAGAGACCCAGTACTTC
>TRBJ2-1|-|TRBV2|-
CASSEAGRNEQFF
TGTGCCAGCAGTGAAGCGGGGCGCAATGAGCAGTTCTTC
>TRBJ2-7|-|TRBV28|-
CVAQGSYEQYF
TGTGTCGCCCAGGGATCGTACGAGCAGTACTTC
>TRBJ1-2|-|TRBV18|TRBD1
CASSPTGQGYYGYTF
TGTGCCAGCTCACCTACGGGACAGGGGTACTATGGCTACACCTTC
>TRBJ2-2|few|TRBV11-2|TRBD2
CASSPGSGGTITGELFF
TGTGCCAGCAGCCCCGGTAGCGGGGGGACCATCACCGGGGAGCTGTTTTTT
>TRBJ2-2|-|TRBV16|-
CASSQTRVNTGELFF
TGTGCCAGCAGCCAAACCAGGGTGAACACCGGGGAGCTGTTTTTT
>TRBJ2-7|-|TRBV4-1|-
CASSPPGVSYEQYF
TGCGCCAGCAGCCCACCGGGGGTCTCCTACGAGCAGTACTTC
>TRBJ1-6|-|TRBV28|-
CASSRRSSSYNSPLHF
TGTGCCAGCAGCCGGAGGAGCAGCTCCTATAATTCACCCCTCCACTTT
>TRBJ1-5|few|TRBV19|TRBD1
CASSIPTGGRGQPQHF
TGTGCCAGTAGTATCCCGACAGGGGGAAGGGGCCAGCCCCAGCATTTT
>TRBJ2-5|-|TRBV11-2|TRBD2
CASREKGGSGEETQYF
TGTGCCAGCAGAGAAAAGGGAGGGTCGGGGGAAGAGACCCAGTACTTC
>TRBJ1-2|-|TRBV27|TRBD1
CASSNDRGYGYTF
TGTGCCAGCAGTAACGACAGGGGATATGGCTACACCTTC
>TRBJ1-2|-|TRBV5-6|-
CASSLPELRGSNYGYTF
TGTGCCAGCAGCTTGCCGGAATTGCGGGGGAGTAACTATGGCTACACCTTC
>TRBJ1-1|-|TRBV28|TRBD1
CASSPRTGEFF
TGTGCCAGCAGCCCCAGGACAGGGGAATTCTTT
>TRBJ2-3|-|TRBV24-1|TRBD2
CATSDLSGTSGGSTDTQYF
TGTGCCACCAGTGATTTATCCGGGACTAGCGGGGGTTCTACAGATACGCAGTATTTT
>TRBJ1-1|-|TRBV19|TRBD1
CASSQGEIEAFF
TGTGCCAGTAGTCAGGGGGAGATTGAAGCTTTCTTT
>TRBJ2-2|-|TRBV7-2|TRBD1
CASSRNRGGTGELFF
TGTGCCAGCAGTAGGAACAGGGGTGGCACCGGGGAGCTGTTTTTT
>TRBJ1-6|-|TRBV3-1/TRBV3-2|TRBD1
CASSQGDSPSSYNSPLHF
TGTGCCAGCAGCCAAGGGGACAGCCCGAGCTCCTATAATTCACCCCTCCACTTT
>TRBJ1-2|-|TRBV24-1|TRBD1
CATSDTGTGSYYGYTF
TGTGCCACCAGTGATACCGGGACAGGGTCCTACTATGGCTACACCTTC
>TRBJ1-6|-|TRBV28|-
CASSFPSYNSPLHF
TGTGCCAGCAGTTTTCCCTCGTATAATTCACCCCTCCACTTT
>TRBJ1-6|-|TRBV16|TRBD1
CASSQAQGSTSIFSPLHF
TGTGCCAGCAGCCAAGCACAGGGGTCGACATCAATATTTTCACCCCTCCACTTT
>TRBJ2-7|-|TRBV29-1|-
CSVEPEYEQYF
TGCAGCGTTGAACCGGAGTACGAGCAGTACTTC
>TRBJ1-1|-|TRBV5-1|-
CASSPRGGGNTEAFF
TGCGCCAGCAGCCCCCGGGGAGGGGGGAACACTGAAGCTTTCTTT
>TRBJ1-1|-|TRBV28|-
CASSSPQKGHTEAFF
TGTGCCAGCAGTTCCCCCCAGAAGGGGCACACTGAAGCTTTCTTT
>TRBJ1-4|-|TRBV18|TRBD1
CASSLWTGGNEKLFF
TGTGCCAGCTCACTATGGACAGGGGGCAATGAAAAACTGTTTTTT
>TRBJ1-1|-|TRBV7-9|TRBD1
CASSSTGGHKQAFF
TGTGCCAGCAGTTCTACAGGGGGGCACAAGCAAGCTTTCTTT
>TRBJ2-1|-|TRBV5-1|TRBD1
CASSQGTGGYSEQFF
TGCGCCAGCAGCCAGGGGACAGGGGGCTATAGTGAGCAGTTCTTC
>TRBJ2-1|few|TRBV14|TRBD1
CASRAGGGNEQFF
TGTGCCAGCAGAGCAGGGGGCGGGAATGAGCAGTTCTTC
>TRBJ2-7|-|TRBV3-1/TRBV3-2|-
CASSQDPPGNAFSLEQYF
TGTGCCAGCAGCCAAGATCCGCCAGGGAATGCTTTCTCTCTCGAGCAGTACTTC
>TRBJ1-6|-|TRBV28|TRBD1
CASSLRDRNSPLHF
TGTGCCAGCAGCCTTCGGGACAGGAATTCACCCCTCCACTTT
>TRBJ1-6|few|TRBV2|TRBD1
CASTLDREGGSPLHF
TGTGCCAGCACTTTGGACAGGGAAGGAGGCTCACCCCTCCACTTT
>TRBJ1-6|-|TRBV28|-
CASSGRDTHNSPLHF
TGTGCCAGCAGTGGCCGGGACACCCATAATTCACCCCTCCACTTT
>TRBJ1-1|-|TRBV2|-
CASSDSGKTMRSTEAFF
TGTGCCAGCAGTGACTCTGGGAAGACTATGAGGAGCACTGAAGCTTTCTTT
>TRBJ2-7|-|TRBV11-2|-
CASSLGRGHLANEQYF
TGTGCCAGCAGCTTGGGACGGGGACACCTCGCTAACGAGCAGTACTTC
>TRBJ2-2|-|TRBV19|-
CASSIFSTGTGELFF
TGTGCCAGTAGTATCTTCTCGACTGGCACCGGGGAGCTGTTTTTT
>TRBJ2-7|-|TRBV10-3|-
CAISDRGRSSSEQYF
TGTGCCATCAGTGATAGAGGTAGAAGCTCCTCCGAGCAGTACTTC
>TRBJ1-5|-|TRBV18|-
CASSPSSNQPQHF
TGTGCCAGCTCACCCTCTAGCAATCAGCCCCAGCATTTT
>TRBJ1-2|-|TRBV11-1|-
CASSLDYGTNYGYTF
TGTGCCAGCAGCTTAGACTACGGAACTAACTATGGCTACACCTTC